This T cell receptor beta chain was identified in a study of cytomegalovirus exposure and HLA in healthy donors. 60 Vbeta and 13 Jbeta primers were used in PCR. Libraries were prepared by immunoSEQ multiplex PCR; TCRdb keeps only in-frame clonotypes and omits some of them. The table includes 74,000 or so clones, about 65% detected once. V was pared by 5 bases and J by 5 bases, with 5 bases of the junction left unmatched. The CDR3 spans 13 residues. Germline V CDR1 and CDR2: MNHEY, SVGAGI. Study-wide points: What TCR beta sequences reportedly achieved was accurate prediction of HLA-A and HLA-B alleles in most subjects. For presence/absence analyses, sequencing depth was assumed to be roughly uniform across donors. TCR beta V- and J-gene trimming, according to a later analysis, was linked to a missense DCLRE1C variant.

A word on this clone: No antigen is known for it. Within the sample, other DNA sequences also encode this same CDR3.

These donors counted as nominally healthy when sampled, but unrecorded immune exposures were likely. The gene calls are TRBV6-5 and TRBJ1-1, with 7 bases lining up with TRBD1. The sequence was obtained from a woman aged 25 to 45 in good health and CMV-seronegative. Sequencing used PBMCs. In DNA form, the CDR3 reads TGTGCCAGCAGTCTGTACAGGGGAACTGAAGCTTTCTTT. It specifies CASSLYRGTEAFF.